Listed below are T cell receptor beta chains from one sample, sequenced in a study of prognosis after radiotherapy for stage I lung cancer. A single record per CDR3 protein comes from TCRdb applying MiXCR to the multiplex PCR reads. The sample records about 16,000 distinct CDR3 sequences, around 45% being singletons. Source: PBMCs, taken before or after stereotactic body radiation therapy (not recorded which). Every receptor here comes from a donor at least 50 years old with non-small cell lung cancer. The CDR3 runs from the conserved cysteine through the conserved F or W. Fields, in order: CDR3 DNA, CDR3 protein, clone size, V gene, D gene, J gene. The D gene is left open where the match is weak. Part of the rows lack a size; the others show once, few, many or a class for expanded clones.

CDR3 DNA: TGTGCCAGCAGTCGATCTTCTGGGGCCAACGTCCTGACTTTC; CDR3 protein: CASSRSSGANVLTF; clone size: NA; V gene: TRBV2; D gene: NA; J gene: TRBJ2-6
CDR3 DNA: TGTGCCAGCAGTTTTCTGTCGGGAGTGGGCGTGGAGCTGTTTTTT; CDR3 protein: CASSFLSGVGVELFF; clone size: NA; V gene: TRBV27; D gene: NA; J gene: TRBJ2-2
CDR3 DNA: TGCAGTGTTCAGGCGGGGGAAAGCACAGATACGCAGTATTTT; CDR3 protein: CSVQAGESTDTQYF; clone size: many; V gene: TRBV20-1; D gene: TRBD2; J gene: TRBJ2-3
CDR3 DNA: TGTGCCAGCAGCCGTAGGGCAGGGAGTTTAACTAAATATGGCTACACCTTC; CDR3 protein: CASSRRAGSLTKYGYTF; clone size: once; V gene: TRBV12-3/TRBV12-4; D gene: NA; J gene: TRBJ1-2
CDR3 DNA: TGTGCCAGCAGTGAAGCCGAGGGGAAACGGGAGCAGTTCTTC; CDR3 protein: CASSEAEGKREQFF; clone size: NA; V gene: TRBV2; D gene: NA; J gene: TRBJ2-1
CDR3 DNA: TGTGCCAGCAGTTACTCGACCGGGACAGTCGTCGGCTACACCTTC; CDR3 protein: CASSYSTGTVVGYTF; clone size: NA; V gene: TRBV6-5; D gene: TRBD1; J gene: TRBJ1-2
CDR3 DNA: TGCGCCAGCAGCTTGTCCCCCGGGGAGCTGTTTTTT; CDR3 protein: CASSLSPGELFF; clone size: NA; V gene: TRBV5-1; D gene: NA; J gene: TRBJ2-2
CDR3 DNA: TGCGCCAGCAGCTTGCGGGGGGAAGGCAACGAGCAGTACTTC; CDR3 protein: CASSLRGEGNEQYF; clone size: medium-sized; V gene: TRBV5-1; D gene: TRBD2; J gene: TRBJ2-7
CDR3 DNA: TGCAGTGCTAGAGATTATAGATCCCGAAACACCATATATTTT; CDR3 protein: CSARDYRSRNTIYF; clone size: once; V gene: TRBV20-1; D gene: NA; J gene: TRBJ1-3
CDR3 DNA: TGTGCCAGCAGTTTGACGGGAAGAAACGGGGATGGCTACACCTTC; CDR3 protein: CASSLTGRNGDGYTF; clone size: many; V gene: TRBV12-3/TRBV12-4; D gene: NA; J gene: TRBJ1-2
CDR3 DNA: TGTGCCAGCAGCCCCTCCCGAAGCTCCTACGAGCAGTACTTC; CDR3 protein: CASSPSRSSYEQYF; clone size: medium-sized; V gene: TRBV7-2; D gene: NA; J gene: TRBJ2-7
CDR3 DNA: TGTGCCAGCAGCCCAAATAGCGGGAGTGAGACCCAGTACTTC; CDR3 protein: CASSPNSGSETQYF; clone size: many; V gene: TRBV7-2; D gene: TRBD2; J gene: TRBJ2-5
CDR3 DNA: TGTGCCAGCAGCGTGGCGGGACTAGCGGACTACAATGAGCAGTTCTTC; CDR3 protein: CASSVAGLADYNEQFF; clone size: many; V gene: TRBV9; D gene: TRBD2; J gene: TRBJ2-1
CDR3 DNA: TGTGCCAGCAGGCGAGGACAGTTGTGCATGAACACTGAAGCTTTCTTT; CDR3 protein: CASRRGQLCMNTEAFF; clone size: NA; V gene: TRBV28; D gene: NA; J gene: TRBJ1-1
CDR3 DNA: TGCGCCAGCAGCCAAGAGCAGGGTGGAGGTGAAAAACTGTTTTTT; CDR3 protein: CASSQEQGGGEKLFF; clone size: many; V gene: TRBV4-1; D gene: NA; J gene: TRBJ1-4
CDR3 DNA: TGCGCCAGCAGCTTGGGGGGACAGACGAATTATGGCTACACCTTC; CDR3 protein: CASSLGGQTNYGYTF; clone size: medium-sized; V gene: TRBV5-1; D gene: TRBD1; J gene: TRBJ1-2
CDR3 DNA: TGCAGTGCAAGACTAGCGGGGGAAGATACGCAGTATTTT; CDR3 protein: CSARLAGEDTQYF; clone size: NA; V gene: TRBV20-1; D gene: TRBD2; J gene: TRBJ2-3
CDR3 DNA: TGTGCCAGCAGTGATGGTACAGGGTATGAAAAACTGTTTTTT; CDR3 protein: CASSDGTGYEKLFF; clone size: NA; V gene: TRBV6-1; D gene: NA; J gene: TRBJ1-4
CDR3 DNA: TGTTCCAGTAGTATTTTGGTGGAGAGCAATCAGCCCCAGCATTTT; CDR3 protein: CSSSILVESNQPQHF; clone size: NA; V gene: TRBV19; D gene: NA; J gene: TRBJ1-5
CDR3 DNA: TGTGCCATCAGTGAGTCGGGGGTAACCGGGGAGCTGTTTTTT; CDR3 protein: CAISESGVTGELFF; clone size: many; V gene: TRBV10-3; D gene: NA; J gene: TRBJ2-2
CDR3 DNA: TGTGCCAGCAGCGTAGTTGAGGCAATCACCGGGGAGCTGTTTTTT; CDR3 protein: CASSVVEAITGELFF; clone size: many; V gene: TRBV9; D gene: NA; J gene: TRBJ2-2
CDR3 DNA: TGCGCCAGCAGCGAAGGGACCGGTGGGGAGACCCAGTACTTC; CDR3 protein: CASSEGTGGETQYF; clone size: many; V gene: TRBV5-1; D gene: NA; J gene: TRBJ2-5
CDR3 DNA: TGCAGTGCTAGAGATCCCAGAGTCGGGGAGAATCAGCCCCAGCATTTT; CDR3 protein: CSARDPRVGENQPQHF; clone size: medium-sized; V gene: TRBV20-1; D gene: NA; J gene: TRBJ1-5
CDR3 DNA: TGTGCCAGCAGAGATAGCGGGGGATCAGATACGCAGTATTTT; CDR3 protein: CASRDSGGSDTQYF; clone size: many; V gene: TRBV6-1; D gene: TRBD2; J gene: TRBJ2-3
CDR3 DNA: TGTGCCAGCAGTCGGGCTTCTGGGGCCAACGTCCTGACTTTC; CDR3 protein: CASSRASGANVLTF; clone size: many; V gene: TRBV2; D gene: NA; J gene: TRBJ2-6
CDR3 DNA: TGCGCCAGCAGCCCGGAACAGGGGGCTAACTATGGCTACACCTTC; CDR3 protein: CASSPEQGANYGYTF; clone size: medium-sized; V gene: TRBV5-1; D gene: TRBD1; J gene: TRBJ1-2
CDR3 DNA: TGTGCCAGCAGCTTACAGGGAAACACCATATATTTT; CDR3 protein: CASSLQGNTIYF; clone size: NA; V gene: TRBV5-6; D gene: NA; J gene: TRBJ1-3
CDR3 DNA: TGTGCCAGCAGCCCAAACCGGTCCGGGGAGCTGTTTTTT; CDR3 protein: CASSPNRSGELFF; clone size: many; V gene: TRBV7-2; D gene: NA; J gene: TRBJ2-2
CDR3 DNA: TGTGCCAGCAGTGAAAGCCGAACTGAAGCTTTCTTT; CDR3 protein: CASSESRTEAFF; clone size: many; V gene: TRBV2; D gene: NA; J gene: TRBJ1-1
CDR3 DNA: TGTGCCAGCAGCGGCCGGTACTCAACCCCCTACGAGCAGTACTTC; CDR3 protein: CASSGRYSTPYEQYF; clone size: many; V gene: TRBV3-1; D gene: NA; J gene: TRBJ2-7
CDR3 DNA: TGTGCCAGTAGCGCGACAGGGCCAAATGAAAAACTGTTTTTT; CDR3 protein: CASSATGPNEKLFF; clone size: few; V gene: TRBV19; D gene: TRBD1; J gene: TRBJ1-4
CDR3 DNA: TGTGCCAGCAGCTCCTCCTCTTCCGAGCAGTACTTC; CDR3 protein: CASSSSSSEQYF; clone size: many; V gene: TRBV11-2; D gene: NA; J gene: TRBJ2-7
CDR3 DNA: TGTGCCAGTAGTATTGGTGGGTCCCAAGAGACCCAGTACTTC; CDR3 protein: CASSIGGSQETQYF; clone size: medium-sized; V gene: TRBV19; D gene: NA; J gene: TRBJ2-5
CDR3 DNA: TGCAGTGCTAGAGTTCTTGGGACTAGCGGTCTGGATGAGCAGTTCTTC; CDR3 protein: CSARVLGTSGLDEQFF; clone size: few; V gene: TRBV20-1; D gene: TRBD2; J gene: TRBJ2-1
CDR3 DNA: TGTGCCAGTAGTATCGTTACAGGATGGGGGGCCGGGGAGCTGTTTTTT; CDR3 protein: CASSIVTGWGAGELFF; clone size: many; V gene: TRBV19; D gene: NA; J gene: TRBJ2-2
CDR3 DNA: TGTGCCAGCAGTCACAGGAGTAAAAATTCACCCCTCCACTTT; CDR3 protein: CASSHRSKNSPLHF; clone size: medium-sized; V gene: TRBV6-5; D gene: NA; J gene: TRBJ1-6
CDR3 DNA: TGTGCCAGCAGCCAAACACGGATGAAAAACATTCAGTACTTC; CDR3 protein: CASSQTRMKNIQYF; clone size: NA; V gene: TRBV28; D gene: NA; J gene: TRBJ2-4
CDR3 DNA: TGTGCCAGCAGCTTACTGGGGCAGGACACCGGGGAGCTGTTTTTT; CDR3 protein: CASSLLGQDTGELFF; clone size: once; V gene: TRBV7-9; D gene: NA; J gene: TRBJ2-2
CDR3 DNA: TGCGCCAGCACTAGAGGACAGTCCTTATCCTACAATGAGCAGTTCTTC; CDR3 protein: CASTRGQSLSYNEQFF; clone size: NA; V gene: TRBV10-2; D gene: NA; J gene: TRBJ2-1
CDR3 DNA: TGCAGTGCAAGGACTAGCGGGAGTGAAGTTGAGCAGTTCTTC; CDR3 protein: CSARTSGSEVEQFF; clone size: NA; V gene: TRBV20-1; D gene: TRBD2; J gene: TRBJ2-1
CDR3 DNA: TGTGCCAGTAGTATAGATCGTAGGGAAGATCAGCCCCAGCATTTT; CDR3 protein: CASSIDRREDQPQHF; clone size: many; V gene: TRBV19; D gene: NA; J gene: TRBJ1-5
CDR3 DNA: TGTGCCAGCAGCCGGACAGGGGTGAACACCGGGGAGCTGTTTTTT; CDR3 protein: CASSRTGVNTGELFF; clone size: NA; V gene: TRBV7-3; D gene: TRBD1; J gene: TRBJ2-2
CDR3 DNA: TGTGCCAGCAGTTTATCGGGGCAGGGGCTTAACGAGCAGTACTTC; CDR3 protein: CASSLSGQGLNEQYF; clone size: many; V gene: TRBV27; D gene: NA; J gene: TRBJ2-7
CDR3 DNA: TGCGCCAGCAGCCAAGATTCAGGGGGTCACACCGGGGAGCTGTTTTTT; CDR3 protein: CASSQDSGGHTGELFF; clone size: many; V gene: TRBV4-1; D gene: TRBD1; J gene: TRBJ2-2
CDR3 DNA: TGTGCCAGCATCGTATCCCAGGGGCTCGAGCAGTACTTC; CDR3 protein: CASIVSQGLEQYF; clone size: NA; V gene: TRBV9; D gene: NA; J gene: TRBJ2-7